Presented here are 20 T cell receptor beta chains from one specimen sequenced in a study of cytomegalovirus exposure and HLA in healthy donors. PCR amplification relied on 60 Vbeta primers (plus 13 Jbeta primers). Profiled with immunoSEQ multiplex PCR; TCRdb holds only in-frame clones, not every one. The profile shows around 220,000 clones, over 60% of them singletons. The sequenced sample was PBMCs. The receptors come from a man younger than 30 in good health and CMV-seronegative.

In this sample, this clone turned up once. The rearrangement joins TRBV11-3 to TRBJ2-1; 10 bases are shared with TRBD2. The CDR3 is made up of 16 amino acids. V was pared by 5 bases and J by 2 bases, with 6 bases of the junction left unmatched. CDR1 is SGHNT and CDR2 is YENEEA in the germline V gene. The CDR3 reads CASSIVLAGAYNEQFF. The CDR3 region has the DNA TGTGCCAGCAGCATCGTTCTAGCGGGGGCCTACAATGAGCAGTTCTTC.

The chain is built from TRBV27 and TRBJ2-7, with 11 bases lining up with TRBD2. There are 15 residues in the CDR3. V was pared by 6 bases and J by 3 bases, with 7 bases of the junction left unmatched. Germline values: CDR1 MNHEY, CDR2 SMNVEV (reference sequence). The CDR3 bases are TGTGCCAGCAGATCCGGGACTAGCGGATACTACGAGCAGTACTTC. Amino acids: CASRSGTSGYYEQYF.

The chain combines TRBV4-1 with TRBJ2-7; 14 bases map to TRBD2. Germline lookup yields CDR1 MGHRA and CDR2 YSYEKL. The CDR3 sequence is 19 residues long. V lost 0 bases and J lost 9; bases outside the gene matches: 16. The CDR3 is CASSQDRGTSGRIETVQYF. The CDR3 DNA reads TGCGCCAGCAGCCAAGATCGTGGGACTAGCGGGAGAATTGAAACGGTGCAGTACTTC.

This clone was counted a few times. The genes are TRBV7-9 and TRBJ2-3; a possible D gene is TRBD2 (6 bases). Trimming pared 2 bases from V and 6 bases from J, leaving 15 bases between. This CDR3 is built from 15 residues. CDR1 and CDR2 from the germline V gene are SEHNR and FQNEAQ (reference sequence). Written as DNA, the CDR3 is TGTGCCAGCAGCTTAATGGGGGGAGACGAGGATACGCAGTATTTT. Encoded protein: CASSLMGGDEDTQYF.

The chain combines TRBV25-1 with TRBJ1-1; TRBD1 is a possible D gene (5 bases). The CDR3 length is 16 residues. V shed 11 bases and J shed 5 bases, with 27 bases lying between them. The germline V gene has CDR1 MGHDK and CDR2 SYGVNS. For the CDR3, the DNA is TGTGCCCCAGCAACACTCAAGAAAGGCAGGGTAACTGAAGCTTTCTTT. Encoded protein: CAPATLKKGRVTEAFF.

This rearrangement joins TRBV19 to TRBJ2-1; D may be TRBD1 (5 bases). CDR3 size: 18 residues. V dropped 3 bases and J dropped 4 bases, with 22 bases sitting between them. Germline assignment: CDR1 LNHDA and CDR2 SQIVND (reference sequence). CDR3 protein: CASSIPSVSDNLYNEQFF. The CDR3 DNA follows: TGTGCCAGTAGTATTCCAAGTGTATCGGACAACTTATACAATGAGCAGTTCTTC.

V usage is TRBV9 and J usage is TRBJ2-3; a possible D gene is TRBD2 (7 bases). CDR3 length: 17 amino acids. Germline lookup yields CDR1 SGDLS and CDR2 YYNGEE. With 1 base removed from V and 3 bases from J, the gap between germline ends came to 18 bases. The CDR3, as DNA: TGTGCCAGCAGCGTAAGGGGGGGCGGACGGGAGACAGATACGCAGTATTTT. This translates into CASSVRGGGRETDTQYF.

The chain has TRBV6-1 and TRBJ2-7; 7 positions agree with TRBD1. CDR1 and CDR2 (germline): MNHNS, SASEGT. J gave up 0 bases and V 4 bases, and 3 bases lay outside the gene matches. The CDR3 is 14 amino acids. CDR3 region: CASSAGDSSYEQYF. CDR3 sequence (DNA): TGTGCCAGCAGTGCTGGGGACAGCTCCTACGAGCAGTACTTC.

The chain couples TRBV5-6 to TRBJ2-7; D is unresolved. Germline assignment: CDR1 SGHDT and CDR2 YYEEEE. The CDR3 runs 14 residues. V lost 2 bases to trimming and J lost 6 bases, with 15 bases between them. CDR3 bases: TGTGCCAGCAGCTTTTATCGTAGCTATAGCGAGCAGTACTTC. Residues: CASSFYRSYSEQYF.

The chain uses TRBV28 and TRBJ1-5, with 7 bases matching TRBD1. The germline gives CDR1 MDHEN, CDR2 SYDVKM. J lost 6 bases, V lost 2 bases, and 10 bases had no gene match. This CDR3 spans 16 amino acids. CDR3 residues: CASSLVGRGALQPQHF. The CDR3 DNA sequence: TGTGCCAGCAGTTTAGTAGGCAGGGGGGCTCTTCAGCCCCAGCATTTT.

The chain employs TRBV21-1 and TRBJ1-5; no check of the table's D call, TRBD1, against the DNA was made. TRBV21-1 is a documented pseudogene. The CDR3 contains 17 residues. This CDR3 reads CASSKGRTDYSNQPQHF. The CDR3 coding sequence is TGTGCCAGCAGCAAAGGTAGGACAGACTATAGCAATCAGCCCCAGCATTTT.

V and J are TRBV28 and TRBJ2-3; D is possibly TRBD2 (5 bases). Germline V gene data show CDR1 as MDHEN and CDR2 as SYDVKM. V lost 2 bases, J lost 6 bases, and 9 bases lay in between. This CDR3 contains 13 residues. This CDR3 reads CASSLVGMDTQYF. The CDR3 coding sequence is TGTGCCAGCAGTTTAGTCGGGATGGATACGCAGTATTTT.

V usage is TRBV9 and J usage is TRBJ2-1; TRBD2 matches 13 bases. CDR1 and CDR2 from the germline V gene are SGDLS and YYNGEE. V lost 6 bases, J lost 8 bases, and 8 bases stayed unmatched. CDR3 size: 15 residues. The CDR3: CASKMTSGGIDEQFF. CDR3 in DNA: TGTGCCAGCAAGATGACTAGCGGGGGGATAGATGAGCAGTTCTTC. Supplemented by reference TRBV9 and TRBJ2-1, the full variable domain reads DSGVTQTPKHLITATGQRVTLRCSPRSGDLSVYWYQQSLDQGLQFLIQYYNGEERAKGNILERFSAQQFPDLHSELNLSSLELGDSALYFCASKMTSGGIDEQFFGPGTRLTVL.

The chain links TRBV30 to TRBJ2-7; D is possibly TRBD1 (5 bases). The CDR3 is 14 residues long. V gave up 0 bases and J gave up 3 bases, with 12 bases separating them. Germline V CDR1 and CDR2: GTSNPN, SVGIG (reference sequence). The CDR3 bases are TGTGCCTGGAGTGTTGGGGCAAGACTCTACGAGCAGTACTTC. Encoded protein: CAWSVGARLYEQYF.

The genes are TRBV7-6 and TRBJ2-1, with TRBD2 identical over 9 bases. CDR3 length equals 13 residues. Unmatched junction bases numbered 3, after V lost 5 bases and J lost 7 bases. In germline, CDR1 is SGHVS, CDR2 FNYEAQ. The DNA for the CDR3 is TGTGCCAGCAGCATGGGACTAGCAAATGAGCAGTTCTTC. Protein: CASSMGLANEQFF. Supplemented by reference TRBV7-6 and TRBJ2-1, the full variable domain reads GAGVSQSPRYKVTKRGQDVALRCDPISGHVSLYWYRQALGQGPEFLTYFNYEAQQDKSGLPNDRFSAERPEGSISTLTIQRTEQRDSAMYRCASSMGLANEQFFGPGTRLTVL.

The chain couples TRBV7-9 to TRBJ2-7; D is perhaps TRBD1 (6 bases). Trimming took off 4 bases at V and 4 bases at J, with 8 bases between the two ends. This CDR3 comprises 12 residues. Per the germline V gene, CDR1 is SEHNR and CDR2 is FQNEAQ (reference sequence). This CDR3 reads CASSSGQYEQYF. In DNA form, the CDR3 reads TGTGCCAGCAGCTCCGGACAGTACGAGCAGTACTTC.

This clone was seen a handful of times. The rearrangement joins TRBV11-2 to TRBJ2-7; no firm D call. Germline V gives CDR1 SGHAT, CDR2 FQNNGV. V lost 1 base to trimming and J lost 2 bases, with 6 bases between them. CDR3 length: 13 amino acids. The CDR3 nucleotides read TGTGCCAGCAGCTTAGCCAGGACCTACGAGCAGTACTTC. Protein sequence: CASSLARTYEQYF.

The chain combines TRBV7-9 with TRBJ2-3; D unresolved. Per germline, CDR1 SEHNR and CDR2 FQNEAQ (reference sequence). The CDR3 runs to 15 residues. Trimming pared 2 bases from V and 4 bases from J, leaving 13 bases between. CDR3 loop: CASSLKLAEADTQYF. In DNA, the CDR3 is TGTGCCAGCAGCTTAAAGCTCGCAGAGGCAGATACGCAGTATTTT.

The J gene is TRBJ2-3, the V gene TRBV2; 8 bases align to TRBD1. The CDR3 covers 12 residues. Germline V gives CDR1 SNHLY, CDR2 FYNNEI. Unmatched junction bases numbered 6, after V lost 10 bases and J lost 6 bases. CDR3 residues: CANQGADDTQYF. CDR3 nucleotides: TGTGCCAACCAGGGGGCTGATGATACGCAGTATTTT.

The J gene is TRBJ2-2, the V gene TRBV7-2, with D perhaps matching TRBD2 (6 bases). The CDR3 is made up of 16 amino acids. Trimming cost V 5 bases and J 7 bases, with 20 bases left between them. Germline V lookup: CDR1 SGHTA, CDR2 FQGNSA. CDR3 amino acids: CASSQYLGSGGGELFF. The CDR3 DNA is TGTGCCAGCAGCCAATATCTGGGGTCCGGGGGCGGGGAGCTGTTTTTT.